This T cell receptor (beta chain) was retrieved from a study of T cells in Graves' hyperthyroidism and ophthalmopathy. This clonotype was found many times. The V end was cut by 6 bases, the J end by 0 bases, with 15 bases between. CDR1 is MNHNS, CDR2 SASEGT, per germline. CDR3 size: 16 residues. Amplified TCR beta CDR3 regions came from RNA transcripts. Researchers ran a first-round RT-PCR on the TCR CDR3 using the HTBI primer set. Each CDR3 protein gets one entry after TCRdb re-called the multiplex PCR reads with MiXCR. The sample records a few hundred thousand distinct CDR3 sequences, around 20% being singletons.

The chain has TRBV6-1 and TRBJ1-5; TRBD1 is a possible D gene (6 bases). The source of this sequence is a man aged 35-49 years with Graves' hyperthyroidism. The source material was blood. The CDR3 sequence is CASRYGTPNSNQPQHF. The CDR3 DNA is TGTGCCAGCAGATACGGGACACCAAATAGCAATCAGCCCCAGCATTTT.